This T cell receptor (beta chain) comes out of a study of OX40 agonist ivuxolimab in advanced cancers. General study points: The study found that CD8+ T cells averaged more expanded clones than CD4+. There was clonal expansion of CD4+ and CD8+ blood T cells by week 6 at 0.1 to 3.0 mg/kg.

The J segment lost 7 bases and the V segment lost 2 bases, leaving 13 bases of the junction unmatched. The CDR3 runs to 17 residues. From germline, CDR1 is MNHNS and CDR2 SASEGT. Concerning this clone: Its antigen is not known.

Profiling relied on immunoSEQ multiplex PCR, and the TCRdb table lists in-frame clones only, not all of them. The table lists over 20,000 clones, roughly 77% of them singletons. Material: CD4+ or CD8+ T cells sorted from blood, obtained in a trial of the OX40 agonist ivuxolimab. This receptor was taken from an adult with an advanced solid tumor such as melanoma, head and neck, liver or kidney cancer. J is TRBJ2-1 and V is TRBV6-1; 8 nucleotides align to TRBD2. CDR3 nucleotide sequence: TGTGCCAGCAGTGAATCCCCGCTCCCGGGAGGGTGGAATGAGCAGTTCTTC. It yields the protein CASSESPLPGGWNEQFF.